Included here is one T cell receptor (beta chain) sequence, with context. The antigen is unknown. Described time point: blood at routine non-recurrence follow-up after resection. The source of the sample is a study of spatial heterogeneity in lung cancer. Whole-study context: The count of detected beta-chain sequences consistently exceeded that of alpha-chain sequences.

General study points: Resection saw ubiquitous expanded tumor TCRs appear in blood more than follow-up did.

The study tagged each TCR cDNA molecule with a unique molecular identifier. MiXCR was run by TCRdb on the 5' RACE reads, yielding one entry per CDR3 protein. The repertoire has 2,500 to 3,500 distinct CDR3 sequences, roughly a fifth of them found once; the top ten carry 40%. Specimen: PBMCs, collected at follow-up. The TCR was taken from a male donor with early-stage non-small cell lung cancer.

For the CDR3, the DNA is TGTGCCACCAGCAGAGAGGGAGACGGCTCCTACGAGCAGTACGTC. The encoded protein is CATSREGDGSYEQYV. This chain connects TRBV15 to TRBJ2-7; a possible D gene is TRBD2 (5 bases). Trimming cost V 0 bases and J 0 bases, with 9 bases left between them. CDR1 and CDR2 (germline): LNHNV, YYDKDF (reference sequence). The CDR3 has 15 residues.